The present T cell receptor (beta chain) was sequenced within a study of shared clonotypes between healthy human individuals. Findings and caveats of the study: Estimated richness values were generally larger in naive subsets than in memory subsets.

Germline V gene lookup returns CDR1 SNHLY and CDR2 FYNNEI. Trimming left V 4 bases short and J 7 bases short, with 16 bases between. The length of the CDR3 is 14 residues. The assay was immunoSEQ multiplex PCR, and TCRdb's table has in-frame clones only and misses some. The repertoire consists of around 2.1 million clones, with 90% to 97% occurring once and the leading ten covering roughly 0.13%. About this clone: The antigen remains unidentified.

Specimen: naive CD4+ T cells sorted from blood. As for subset: CD45RA+ positively selected. This chain uses TRBV2 with TRBJ1-2; D is unclear. This sequence was found in a man in his late teens or twenties in good health. In DNA, the CDR3 is TGTGCCAGCAGTGCTATAGAAGAAGGAAGTGGCTACACCTTC. Amino acid sequence: CASSAIEEGSGYTF.